Below, 28 T cell receptor beta chains from the same sample are listed, as sequenced in a study of T cells in Graves' hyperthyroidism and ophthalmopathy. The investigators amplified TCR beta CDR3 regions from RNA transcripts. The TCR CDR3 was amplified in a first-round RT-PCR using the HTBI primer set. TCRdb reprocessed the multiplex PCR reads with MiXCR, giving one entry per CDR3 protein. This table holds roughly 500,000 distinct CDR3 sequences, 20% to 25% found once. Sequenced input: blood. The receptors shown here come from a woman aged 70-85 years with Graves' ophthalmopathy.

The rearrangement joins TRBV27 to TRBJ1-2; TRBD1 matches at 9 bases. The CDR3 has 17 residues. Looked up from germline, CDR1 is MNHEY and CDR2 is SMNVEV (reference sequence). Trimming took 4 bases from V and 5 from J; bases not matched to a gene: 14. The CDR3 nucleotides read TGTGCCAGCAGTTCTACCCCCTTTTTCGGGACAGGGTATGGCTACACCTTC. Amino acids: CASSSTPFFGTGYGYTF.

Regarding this clonotype: A much larger clone is a single base away; this may be a read error. The chain uses TRBV12-3 or TRBV12-4 and TRBJ2-7; D ambiguous. This CDR3 contains 13 residues. Here the CDR3 reads CASSLARVYGQYF. DNA for the CDR3: TGTGCCAGCAGTTTAGCGCGAGTATACGGGCAGTACTTC.

To note about this clonotype: Possible read error: a much larger clone is one base away. The chain is built from TRBV3-1 and TRBJ1-5; no firm D call. The CDR3 consists of 12 residues. Trimming pared 1 base from V and 5 bases from J, leaving 3 bases between. Germline V gene data show CDR1 as LGHDT and CDR2 as YNNKEL (reference sequence). The CDR3 DNA is TGTGCCAGCAGCCAAGGAGATCAGCCCCAGCATTTT. This codes for CASSQGDQPQHF.

In its sample, this clonotype was seen once. The chain couples TRBV6-1 to TRBJ1-5, with D unclear. Trimming shortened V by 5 bases and J by 6 bases, and 11 bases separated the two germline ends. The germline V gene encodes CDR1 MNHNS and CDR2 SASEGT. CDR3 size: 13 residues. CDR3 DNA: TGTGCCAGCAGTCGGGAATCGGGTCAGCCCCAGCATTTT. This codes for CASSRESGQPQHF.

V and J are TRBV6-1 and TRBJ2-1, with TRBD2 matching over 7 bases. Germline V lookup: CDR1 MNHNS, CDR2 SASEGT. The CDR3 spans 15 residues. V lost 3 bases, J lost 2 bases, and 4 bases stayed unmatched. The chain's CDR3 is CASSEREPTYNEQFF. The CDR3 coding sequence is TGTGCCAGCAGTGAGCGGGAGCCTACCTACAATGAGCAGTTCTTC.

The chain couples TRBV3-1 to TRBJ1-2, with D maybe TRBD1 (5 bases). The CDR3 covers 16 residues. Germline V gene lookup returns CDR1 LGHDT and CDR2 YNNKEL (reference sequence). The ends were cut back, 1 base at V and 4 bases at J, with 16 bases in the middle. The CDR3: CASSQVATRVAYGYTF. CDR3 DNA: TGTGCCAGCAGCCAAGTCGCTACCAGGGTCGCCTATGGCTACACCTTC.

This rearrangement joins TRBV14 to TRBJ2-5, with D unresolved. Trimming stripped 2 bases from V and 7 bases from J, with 11 bases between. Germline V gives CDR1 SGHDN, CDR2 FVKESK. CDR3 length: 13 residues. CDR3: CASSQQWAWTQYF. The DNA for the CDR3 is TGTGCCAGCAGCCAACAGTGGGCCTGGACCCAGTACTTC.

Many counts were recorded for this clonotype. This chain uses TRBV30 with TRBJ1-3; D is undetermined. Germline loops: CDR1 GTSNPN, CDR2 SVGIG (reference sequence). V was clipped by 5 bases and J by 4 bases, with 9 bases between them. The CDR3 has 12 residues. The CDR3 spells CAWGASGNTIYF. The CDR3 DNA reads TGTGCCTGGGGAGCCTCCGGAAACACCATATATTTT.

This clonotype was seen more than once but under ten times. The chain recombines TRBV6-1 with TRBJ2-1, with 8 bases fitting TRBD2. The CDR3 runs to 12 residues. Losses at the gene ends were 7 bases for V and 12 bases for J; bases not matched to a gene: 8. CDR1 MNHNS and CDR2 SASEGT come from the germline V gene. The CDR3 loop reads CASNQAGAGQFF. As DNA, the CDR3 is TGTGCCAGCAATCAAGCGGGAGCGGGGCAGTTCTTC.

This chain uses TRBV6-1 with TRBJ2-7; 10 bases map to TRBD1. The CDR3 length is 14 residues. CDR1 MNHNS and CDR2 SASEGT come from the germline V gene. V gave up 6 bases and J gave up 5 bases; unmatched junction bases: 7. The DNA of the CDR3 is TGTGCCAGCAGATCCCGGGACAGGGGTCACGAGCAGTACTTC. This encodes CASRSRDRGHEQYF.

The chain joins TRBV4-2 to TRBJ2-7, with a possible D match to TRBD2 (6 bases). The length of the CDR3 is 15 residues. The germline CDR1 and CDR2 sequences are LGHNA and YNFKEQ. V dropped 2 bases and J dropped 1 base, with 12 bases sitting between them. CDR3 DNA sequence: TGTGCCAGCAGCCAAAACGAGCGGGCGTCCTACGAGCAGTACTTC. Translation gives CASSQNERASYEQYF.

The rearrangement joins TRBV19 to TRBJ2-4, with D possibly being TRBD1 (6 bases). The CDR3 consists of 16 residues. Germline CDR1 reads LNHDA; CDR2 reads SQIVND (reference sequence). Deletions cut 6 bases from V and 3 bases from J, with 18 bases between. As DNA, the CDR3 is TGTGCCAGTAGATCCCCGACAACAGGGAACAAAAACATTCAGTACTTC. Encoded protein: CASRSPTTGNKNIQYF.

This clonotype came up many times. Here the CDR3 reads CVASPNNYGYTF. The CDR3 DNA follows: TGTGTGGCCTCTCCGAACAACTATGGCTACACCTTC. V usage is TRBV28 and J usage is TRBJ1-2; D not certain. The CDR3 is 12 amino acids. Germline assignment: CDR1 MDHEN and CDR2 SYDVKM.

This clonotype was recorded a few times. The DNA of the CDR3 is TGTGCCAGTAGTATTCGGGGCGGGGGCACTGAAGCTTTCTTT. This sequence encodes CASSIRGGGTEAFF. The V gene is TRBV19, the J gene TRBJ1-1, with a tentative D call TRBD1 (5 bases). Germline values: CDR1 LNHDA, CDR2 SQIVND (reference sequence). V lost 3 bases, J lost 4 bases, and 12 bases lay in between. The CDR3 runs 14 residues.

This rearrangement joins TRBV12-5 to TRBJ1-4; D call uncertain. This CDR3 has 16 residues. V was shortened by 5 bases and J by 10 bases, with 23 bases between the two germline ends. The germline CDR1 and CDR2 sequences are LGHNT and FRNRAP. The CDR3 is CASGLDTDLGRAKLFF. In nucleotides, the CDR3 is TGTGCTAGTGGTCTAGACACAGACCTCGGGCGGGCAAAACTGTTTTTT.

This clonotype was seen ten or more times. The chain has TRBV2 and TRBJ2-7, with TRBD1 identical over 8 bases. V lost 7 bases, J lost 0 bases, and 5 bases stayed unmatched. The CDR3 has 14 residues. Germline CDR1 SNHLY, CDR2 FYNNEI. CDR3 sequence (DNA): TGTGCCAGCAACCCAGGACAGGGCTCCTACGAGCAGTACTTC. It specifies CASNPGQGSYEQYF.

As to this clonotype: This clone may be a read error of a much larger clone one base away. The rearrangement uses TRBV2 and TRBJ2-1; 9 bases agree with TRBD2. The CDR3 is 14 residues long. Germline V lookup: CDR1 SNHLY, CDR2 FYNNEI. CDR3 coding DNA: TGTGCCAGCTGGCCGGGACTAGCCTACAATGGGCAGTTCTTC. It encodes CASWPGLAYNGQFF. The full variable domain, with the rest looked up from reference TRBV2 and TRBJ2-1, is EPEVTQTPSHQVTQMGQEVILRCVPISNHLYFYWYRQILGQKVEFLVSFYNNEISEKSEIFDDQFSVERPDGSNFTLKIRSTKLEDSAMYFCASWPGLAYNGQFFGPGTRLTVL.

This clonotype has only a few counts. The V call is TRBV27, the J call TRBJ2-3, with TRBD1 matching over 7 bases. With V trimmed by 6 bases and J by 6 bases, 6 bases remained unmatched. Germline values: CDR1 MNHEY, CDR2 SMNVEV (reference sequence). The CDR3 totals 13 residues. CDR3 loop: CASSLQGEDTQYF. The DNA of the CDR3 is TGTGCCAGCAGCCTGCAGGGGGAGGATACGCAGTATTTT.

A few counts support this clonotype. The V and J genes are TRBV7-2 and TRBJ1-3, with 7 bases identical to TRBD1. This CDR3 has 16 residues. Unmatched junction bases numbered 8, after V lost 2 bases and J lost 4 bases. Germline values: CDR1 SGHTA, CDR2 FQGNSA. Here the CDR3 reads CASSLRNTGEGNTIYF. The DNA of the CDR3 is TGTGCCAGCAGCTTAAGAAACACAGGGGAGGGAAACACCATATATTTT.

The chain links TRBV20-1 to TRBJ2-7, with unresolved D. CDR1 is DFQATT and CDR2 is SNEGSKA in the germline V gene (reference sequence). The CDR3 length is 11 residues. V shed 6 bases and J shed 5 bases, with 11 bases lying between them. CDR3 sequence (DNA): TGCAGTGCCCTTGGCGCGAACGAGCAGTACTTC. Its protein is CSALGANEQYF.

This clonotype was seen a few times. The CDR3 sequence: CATRAGGIGEQFF. The CDR3 nucleotides are TGTGCCACCCGGGCAGGGGGCATCGGTGAGCAGTTCTTC. The chain uses TRBV27 and TRBJ2-1, with 8 bases fitting TRBD1. The CDR3 consists of 13 residues. J lost 9 bases, V lost 10 bases, and 11 bases had no gene match. Germline loops: CDR1 MNHEY, CDR2 SMNVEV (reference sequence).

The chain combines TRBV30 with TRBJ1-6; tentatively, D is TRBD1 (5 bases). Per the germline V gene, CDR1 is GTSNPN and CDR2 is SVGIG (reference sequence). CDR3 length: 11 amino acids. Trimming pared 1 base from V and 13 bases from J, leaving 8 bases between. CDR3 sequence: CAWSAQGPLHF. CDR3 DNA: TGTGCCTGGAGTGCGCAGGGTCCCCTCCACTTT.

The chain links TRBV10-2 to TRBJ2-1; D might be TRBD1 or TRBD2, each matching 5 bases. The CDR3 contains 15 residues. The V end lost 4 bases, the J end lost 4 bases, and 14 bases lay between the germline ends. Germline lookup yields CDR1 WSHSY and CDR2 SAAADI. As DNA, the CDR3 is TGCGCCAGCAGTGTTGGAATGGGACCATACAATGAGCAGTTCTTC. Residues: CASSVGMGPYNEQFF.

In this sample, this clonotype turned up a few times. V usage is TRBV20-1 and J usage is TRBJ1-2; D gene uncertain. Trimming removed 0 bases from V and 6 bases from J, with 11 bases in between. The CDR3 length is 13 residues. Germline CDR1 DFQATT, CDR2 SNEGSKA (reference sequence). The CDR3 here is CSARDGGRHGYTF. In DNA, the CDR3 is TGCAGTGCTAGAGATGGCGGGAGGCATGGCTACACCTTC.

This clonotype showed up many times. This sequence joins TRBV28 and TRBJ2-1; 7 positions match TRBD1. The V gene's germline CDR1 is MDHEN and CDR2 SYDVKM. V gave up 10 bases and J gave up 3 bases; unmatched junction bases: 3. CDR3 size: 12 residues. The CDR3 reads CATTGNYNEQFF. Written as DNA, the CDR3 is TGTGCCACGACAGGGAACTACAATGAGCAGTTCTTC.

The table lists this clonotype with many counts. The chain recombines TRBV2 with TRBJ2-1, with 8 bases aligning to TRBD2. The V and J ends lost 10 bases and 9 bases, in that order; junction bases with no gene match: 17. The CDR3 extends over 15 amino acids. Germline values: CDR1 SNHLY, CDR2 FYNNEI. The CDR3 bases are TGTGCCACCCAAACAGGTTCGGGAGGGGCCTCTGAGCAGTTCTTC. Its protein product is CATQTGSGGASEQFF.

This clonotype is large by share. The rearrangement links TRBV28 to TRBJ1-4, with 7 bases matching TRBD1. Trimming cost V 2 bases and J 6 bases; bases outside gene matches: 6. This CDR3 has 15 amino acids. Germline V gives CDR1 MDHEN, CDR2 SYDVKM. The CDR3 spells CASSLEQGSDEKLFF. CDR3 in DNA: TGTGCCAGCAGTTTAGAACAGGGGTCAGATGAAAAACTGTTTTTT.

This clonotype was found many times. V is TRBV12-3 or TRBV12-4 and J is TRBJ1-5; D is unclear. This CDR3 has 15 residues. Trimming shortened V by 5 bases and J by 0 bases, and 11 bases separated the two germline ends. The chain's CDR3 is CASSPHGSSNQPQHF. The CDR3 region has the DNA TGTGCCAGCAGTCCCCATGGCAGTAGCAATCAGCCCCAGCATTTT.